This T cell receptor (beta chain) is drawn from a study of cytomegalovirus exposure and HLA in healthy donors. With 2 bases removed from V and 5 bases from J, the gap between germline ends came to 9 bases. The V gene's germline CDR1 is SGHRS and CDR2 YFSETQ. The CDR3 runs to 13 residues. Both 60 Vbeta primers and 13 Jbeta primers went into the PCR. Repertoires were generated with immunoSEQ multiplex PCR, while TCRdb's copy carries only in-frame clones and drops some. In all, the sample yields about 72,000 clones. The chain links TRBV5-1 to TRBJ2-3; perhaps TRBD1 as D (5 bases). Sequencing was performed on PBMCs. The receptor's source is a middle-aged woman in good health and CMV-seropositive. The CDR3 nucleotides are TGCGCCAGCAGCTTATCAGGGCAAGATACGCAGTATTTT. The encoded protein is CASSLSGQDTQYF.